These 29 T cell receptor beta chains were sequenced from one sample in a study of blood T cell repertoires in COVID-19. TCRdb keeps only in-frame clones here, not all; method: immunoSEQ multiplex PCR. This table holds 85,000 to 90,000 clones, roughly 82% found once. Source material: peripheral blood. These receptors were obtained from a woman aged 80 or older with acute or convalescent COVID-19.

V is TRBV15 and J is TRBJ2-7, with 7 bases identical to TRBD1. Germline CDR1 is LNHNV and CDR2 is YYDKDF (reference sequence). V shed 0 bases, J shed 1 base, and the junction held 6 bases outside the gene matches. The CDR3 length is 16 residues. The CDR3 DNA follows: TGTGCCACCAGCAGAGATCGGGGCAGGGGGTCCTACGAGCAGTACTTC. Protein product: CATSRDRGRGSYEQYF.

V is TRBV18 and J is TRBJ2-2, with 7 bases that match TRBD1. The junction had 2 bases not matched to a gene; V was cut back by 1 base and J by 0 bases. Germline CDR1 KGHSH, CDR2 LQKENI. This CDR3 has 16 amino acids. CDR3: CASSPRGTANTGELFF. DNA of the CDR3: TGTGCCAGCTCACCACGGGGGACAGCGAACACCGGGGAGCTGTTTTTT.

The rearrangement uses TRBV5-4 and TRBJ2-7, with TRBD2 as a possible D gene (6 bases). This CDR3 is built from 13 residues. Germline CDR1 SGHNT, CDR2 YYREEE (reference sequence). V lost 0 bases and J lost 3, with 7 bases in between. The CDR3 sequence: CASSLGGDYEQYF. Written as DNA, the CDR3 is TGTGCCAGCAGCTTGGGGGGGGACTACGAGCAGTACTTC.

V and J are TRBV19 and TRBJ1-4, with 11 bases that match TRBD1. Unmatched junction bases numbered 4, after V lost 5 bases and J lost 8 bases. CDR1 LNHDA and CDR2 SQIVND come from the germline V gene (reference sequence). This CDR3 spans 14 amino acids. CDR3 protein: CASSAGQGAEKLFF. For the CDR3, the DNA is TGTGCCAGTAGTGCCGGACAGGGGGCGGAAAAACTGTTTTTT. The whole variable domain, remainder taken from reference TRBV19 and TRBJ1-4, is DGGITQSPKYLFRKEGQNVTLSCEQNLNHDAMYWYRQDPGQGLRLIYYSQIVNDFQKGDIAEGYSVSREKKESFPLTVTSAQKNPTAFYLCASSAGQGAEKLFFGSGTQLSVL.

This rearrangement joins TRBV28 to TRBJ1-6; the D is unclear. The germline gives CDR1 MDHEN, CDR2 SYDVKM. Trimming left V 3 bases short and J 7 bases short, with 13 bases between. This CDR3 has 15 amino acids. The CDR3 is CASSLVGGSNSPLHF. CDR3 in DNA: TGTGCCAGCAGTTTGGTTGGCGGGAGCAATTCACCCCTCCACTTT. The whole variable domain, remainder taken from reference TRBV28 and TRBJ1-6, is DVKVTQSSRYLVKRTGEKVFLECVQDMDHENMFWYRQDPGLGLRLIYFSYDVKMKEKGDIPEGYSVSREKKERFSLILESASTNQTSMYLCASSLVGGSNSPLHFGNGTRLTVT.

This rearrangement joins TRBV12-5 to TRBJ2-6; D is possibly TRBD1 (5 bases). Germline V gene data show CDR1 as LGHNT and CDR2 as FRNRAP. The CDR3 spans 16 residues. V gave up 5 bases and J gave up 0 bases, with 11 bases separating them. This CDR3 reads CASGQIQGSGANVLTF. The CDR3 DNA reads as TGTGCTAGTGGTCAAATTCAGGGCTCTGGGGCCAACGTCCTGACTTTC.

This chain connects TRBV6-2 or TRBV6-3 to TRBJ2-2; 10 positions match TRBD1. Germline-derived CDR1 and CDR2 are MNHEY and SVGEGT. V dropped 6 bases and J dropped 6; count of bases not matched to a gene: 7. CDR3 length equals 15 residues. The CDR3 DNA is TGTGCCAGCAGCCACGACAGGGGGCGATCCGGGGAGCTGTTTTTT. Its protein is CASSHDRGRSGELFF.

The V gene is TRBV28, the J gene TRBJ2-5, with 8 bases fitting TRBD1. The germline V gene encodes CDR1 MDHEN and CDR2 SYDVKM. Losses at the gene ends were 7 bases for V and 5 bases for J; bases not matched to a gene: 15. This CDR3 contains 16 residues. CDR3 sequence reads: CASTLPGQAIRETQYF. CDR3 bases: TGTGCCAGCACCTTACCGGGACAGGCGATCAGGGAGACCCAGTACTTC.

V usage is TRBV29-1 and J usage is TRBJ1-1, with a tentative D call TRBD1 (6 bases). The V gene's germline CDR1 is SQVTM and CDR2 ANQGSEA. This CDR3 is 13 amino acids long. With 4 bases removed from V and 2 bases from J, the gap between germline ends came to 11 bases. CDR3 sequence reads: CSVGGLLNTEAFF. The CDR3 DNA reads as TGCAGCGTTGGGGGGCTCCTAAACACTGAAGCTTTCTTT.

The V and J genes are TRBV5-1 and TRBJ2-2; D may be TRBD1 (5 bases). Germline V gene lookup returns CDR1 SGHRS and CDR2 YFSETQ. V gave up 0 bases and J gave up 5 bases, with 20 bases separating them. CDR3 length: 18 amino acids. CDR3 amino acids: CASSLGGRQGSLTGELFF. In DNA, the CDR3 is TGCGCCAGCAGCTTGGGGGGTAGGCAGGGCTCGCTGACCGGGGAGCTGTTTTTT. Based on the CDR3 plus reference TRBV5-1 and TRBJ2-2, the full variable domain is KAGVTQTPRYLIKTRGQQVTLSCSPISGHRSVSWYQQTPGQGLQFLFEYFSETQRNKGNFPGRFSGRQFSNSRSEMNVSTLELGDSALYLCASSLGGRQGSLTGELFFGEGSRLTVL.

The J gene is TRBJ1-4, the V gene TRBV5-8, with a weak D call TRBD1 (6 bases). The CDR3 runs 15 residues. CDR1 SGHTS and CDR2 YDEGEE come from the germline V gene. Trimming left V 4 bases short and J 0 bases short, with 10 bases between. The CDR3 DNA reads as TGTGCCAGCAGCCAGGCAGGGGCAACTAATGAAAAACTGTTTTTT. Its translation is CASSQAGATNEKLFF.

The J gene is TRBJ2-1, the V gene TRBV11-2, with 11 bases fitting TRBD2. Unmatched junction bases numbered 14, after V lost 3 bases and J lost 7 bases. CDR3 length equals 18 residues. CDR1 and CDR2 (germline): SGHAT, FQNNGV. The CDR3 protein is CASSLSSGRVRFSNEQFF. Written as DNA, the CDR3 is TGTGCCAGCAGCTTGAGTAGCGGGAGGGTAAGGTTTAGTAATGAGCAGTTCTTC.

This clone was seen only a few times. CDR3 nucleotide sequence: TGCGCCAGCACCCGGGCAGGGGATCCACCCCTCCACTTT. The encoded protein is CASTRAGDPPLHF. This chain connects TRBV5-1 to TRBJ1-6; TRBD1 might be the D (6 bases). Between the trimmed V and J ends, which lost 6 bases and 11 bases, there was a span of 15 bases. Germline V CDR1 and CDR2: SGHRS, YFSETQ. The CDR3 loop spans 13 amino acids.

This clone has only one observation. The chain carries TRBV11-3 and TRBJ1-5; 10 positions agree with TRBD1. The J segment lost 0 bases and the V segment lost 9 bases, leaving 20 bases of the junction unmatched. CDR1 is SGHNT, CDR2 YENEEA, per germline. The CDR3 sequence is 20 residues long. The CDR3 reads CARPGQGSARAKYSNQPQHF. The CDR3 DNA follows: TGTGCCAGACCGGGACAGGGGTCCGCAAGAGCCAAGTATAGCAATCAGCCCCAGCATTTT.

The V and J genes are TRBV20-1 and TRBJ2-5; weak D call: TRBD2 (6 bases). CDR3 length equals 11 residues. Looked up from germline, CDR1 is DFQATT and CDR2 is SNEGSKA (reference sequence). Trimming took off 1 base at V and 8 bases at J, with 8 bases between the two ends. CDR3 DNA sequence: TGCAGTGCTAGAGCGGGGGAAACCCAGTACTTC. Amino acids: CSARAGETQYF.

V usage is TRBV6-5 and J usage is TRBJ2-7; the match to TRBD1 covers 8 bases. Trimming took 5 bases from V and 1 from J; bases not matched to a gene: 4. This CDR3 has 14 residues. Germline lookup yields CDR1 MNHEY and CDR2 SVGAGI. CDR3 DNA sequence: TGTGCCAGCAGTCTTCGACAGGGGTCCTACGAGCAGTACTTC. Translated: CASSLRQGSYEQYF.

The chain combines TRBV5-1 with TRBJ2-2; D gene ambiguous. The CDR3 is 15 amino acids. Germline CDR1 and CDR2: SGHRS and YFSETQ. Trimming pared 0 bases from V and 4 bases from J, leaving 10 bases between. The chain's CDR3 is CASSLVGFSTGELFF. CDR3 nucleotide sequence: TGCGCCAGCAGCTTGGTGGGCTTTTCCACCGGGGAGCTGTTTTTT.

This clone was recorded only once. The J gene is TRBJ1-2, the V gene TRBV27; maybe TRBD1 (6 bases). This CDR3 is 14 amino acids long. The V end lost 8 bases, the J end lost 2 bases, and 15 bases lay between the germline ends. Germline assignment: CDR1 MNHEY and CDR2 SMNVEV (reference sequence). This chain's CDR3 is CASGIQGFNYGYTF. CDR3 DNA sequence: TGTGCCAGCGGAATTCAGGGGTTCAACTATGGCTACACCTTC.

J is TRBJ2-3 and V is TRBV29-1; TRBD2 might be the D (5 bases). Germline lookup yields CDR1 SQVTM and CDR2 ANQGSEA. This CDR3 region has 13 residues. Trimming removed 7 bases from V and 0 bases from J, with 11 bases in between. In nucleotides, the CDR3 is TGCAGCGCCCGACGGACTAGCACAGATACGCAGTATTTT. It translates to CSARRTSTDTQYF.

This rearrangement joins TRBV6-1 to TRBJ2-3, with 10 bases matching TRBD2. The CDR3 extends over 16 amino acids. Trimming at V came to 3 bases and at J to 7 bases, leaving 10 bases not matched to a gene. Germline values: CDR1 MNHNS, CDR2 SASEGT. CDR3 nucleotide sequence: TGTGCCAGCAGTGATCCCCTAGCGGGGGCCTTATATACGCAGTATTTT. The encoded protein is CASSDPLAGALYTQYF.

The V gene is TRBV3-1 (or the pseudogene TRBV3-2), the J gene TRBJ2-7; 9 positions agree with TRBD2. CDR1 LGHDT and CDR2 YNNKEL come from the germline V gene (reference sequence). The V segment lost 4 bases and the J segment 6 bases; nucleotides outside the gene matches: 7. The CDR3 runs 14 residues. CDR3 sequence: CASSLLAGSSEQYF. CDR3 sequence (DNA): TGTGCCAGCAGCCTCCTAGCGGGGTCCAGCGAGCAGTACTTC.

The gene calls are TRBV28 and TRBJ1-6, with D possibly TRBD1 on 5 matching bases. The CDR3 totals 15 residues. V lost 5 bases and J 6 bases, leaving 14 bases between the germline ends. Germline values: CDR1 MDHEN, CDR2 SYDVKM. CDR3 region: CASSTLKGPNSPLHF. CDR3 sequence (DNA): TGTGCCAGCAGTACCCTCAAGGGGCCTAATTCACCCCTCCACTTT.

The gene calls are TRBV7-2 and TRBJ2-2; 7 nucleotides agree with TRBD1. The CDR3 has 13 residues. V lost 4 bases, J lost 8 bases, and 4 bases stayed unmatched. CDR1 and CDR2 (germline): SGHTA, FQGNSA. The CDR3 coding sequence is TGTGCCAGCAGCTCGGGACAGCCTGGGGAGCTGTTTTTT. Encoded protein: CASSSGQPGELFF.

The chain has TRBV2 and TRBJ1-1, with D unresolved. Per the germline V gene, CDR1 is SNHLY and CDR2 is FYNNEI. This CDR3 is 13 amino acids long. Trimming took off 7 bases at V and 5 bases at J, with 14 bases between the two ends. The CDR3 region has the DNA TGTGCCAGCAACGGGGAGGGAGGTACTGAAGCTTTCTTT. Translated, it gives CASNGEGGTEAFF.

The CDR3 DNA follows: TGCAGCGTTGATAGTCGCGGCGGGAGGGGCAGGGACAATGAGCAGTTCTTC. Translating it yields CSVDSRGGRGRDNEQFF. This chain links TRBV29-1 with TRBJ2-1; TRBD2 matches 9 bases. Germline CDR1 SQVTM, CDR2 ANQGSEA. The CDR3 extends over 17 amino acids. The junction had 14 bases not matched to a gene; V was cut back by 3 bases and J by 5 bases.

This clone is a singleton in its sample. The CDR3 loop reads CASTTVGALQSSYNEQFF. In DNA, the CDR3 is TGTGCCAGTACCACCGTGGGGGCCCTACAATCCTCCTACAATGAGCAGTTCTTC. The V and J genes are TRBV19 and TRBJ2-1; D is possibly TRBD1 (6 bases). From germline, CDR1 is LNHDA and CDR2 SQIVND (reference sequence). The CDR3 runs 18 residues. Trimming left V 7 bases short and J 0 bases short, with 22 bases between.

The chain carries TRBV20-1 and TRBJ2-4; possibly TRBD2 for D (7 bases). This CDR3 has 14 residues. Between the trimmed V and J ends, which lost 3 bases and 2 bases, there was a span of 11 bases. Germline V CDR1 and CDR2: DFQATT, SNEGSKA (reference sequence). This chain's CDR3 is CSASGGGTKNIQYF. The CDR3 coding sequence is TGCAGTGCTAGTGGGGGGGGCACCAAAAACATTCAGTACTTC.

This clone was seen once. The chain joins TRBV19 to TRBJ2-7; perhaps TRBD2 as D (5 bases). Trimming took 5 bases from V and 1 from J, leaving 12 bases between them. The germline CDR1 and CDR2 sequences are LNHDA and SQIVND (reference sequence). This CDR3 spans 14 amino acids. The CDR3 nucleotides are TGTGCCAGTAGTGAGGGCCCGGGATCCTACGAGCAGTACTTC. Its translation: CASSEGPGSYEQYF.

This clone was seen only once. The CDR3 here is CATSRGGGDYEQYF. CDR3 coding DNA: TGTGCCACCAGCAGAGGGGGGGGCGATTACGAGCAGTACTTC. The chain recombines TRBV15 with TRBJ2-7, with D perhaps matching TRBD2 (7 bases). Germline V gene data show CDR1 as LNHNV and CDR2 as YYDKDF (reference sequence). V was cut by 1 base and J by 4 bases, with 11 bases left in between. The CDR3 runs to 14 residues.